This T cell receptor beta chain was identified during a study of blood T cell repertoires in COVID-19. At the level of the study: The United States, Italy and Spain were the sources of the acute and convalescent COVID-19 samples. From T cells, B-cell-depleted T cells, or PBMCs came the material, which was cDNA or gDNA.

Original analysis: Researchers report that nucleated cell counts were estimated from reference gene primer amplification. Here immunoSEQ multiplex PCR was the method, and the copy in TCRdb shows in-frame clones only, minus some. D and trimming were read from the DNA, whereas the V and J calls and clone size are those reported in that table. The sample lists about 97,000 clones; about 89% were seen once. Trimming took 2 bases from V and 4 from J, leaving 16 bases between them. Per the germline V gene, CDR1 is SGHAT and CDR2 is FQNNGV. This CDR3 has 16 residues. Material: peripheral blood. V gene TRBV11-2 combines with J gene TRBJ2-3; D possibly corresponds to TRBD1 (5 bases). The receptor was derived from a human donor in a cohort sampled during active COVID-19. In DNA form, the CDR3 reads TGTGCCAGCAGCTTAAATGGCCAGGGCTTGTCAGATACGCAGTATTTT. It is translated as CASSLNGQGLSDTQYF.